The T cell receptor (beta chain) under discussion was sequenced for a study of blood T cell repertoires in COVID-19. Study context: The study drew acute and convalescent COVID-19 samples from the United States, Italy and Spain.

Clones were read by immunoSEQ multiplex PCR, and TCRdb kept only the in-frame ones, dropping some. The repertoire consists of roughly 300,000 clones, with around 90% occurring once and the leading ten covering less than 10%. V was trimmed by 0 bases and J by 0 bases, leaving 9 bases between them. The CDR3 has 16 residues. From germline, CDR1 is SGHNT and CDR2 YYREEE (reference sequence). The sequence came from a man aged 18 to 29 with active or convalescent COVID-19. Source material: peripheral blood. The chain joins TRBV5-4 to TRBJ1-4; no reliable D call. CDR3 DNA: TGTGCCAGCAGCTTGGCCGGAACTACAACTAATGAAAAACTGTTTTTT. Its translation is CASSLAGTTTNEKLFF.